This T cell receptor (beta chain) was recovered during a study of blood T cell repertoires in COVID-19 (dated by TCRdb to 2020 to 2021). Describing the broader study: Collaborator samples came from the United States, Italy and Spain and covered acute and convalescent phases of COVID-19. The repertoires were released in a freely available public database meant as a resource for research on the immune response to SARS-CoV-2. The material from the prospective study consisted of cDNA or gDNA derived from T cells, B-cell-depleted T cells, or PBMCs. Where HLA class I and class II types were available, the types were taken from metadata supplied by the sample provider, not from assay-based typing. Samples were obtained from the ongoing ImmuneRACE study (first 160 participants) and from about 1,300 subjects provided by 6 global collaborators. Nearly every sample came with metadata listing a de-identified subject ID, COVID-19 status, age in years and sex. Subjects who had been exposed to COVID-19, were actively infected with it, or had recovered from it provided the deeply sampled blood TCRbeta repertoires that made up the dataset.

V is trimmed back by 0 bases and J by 8 bases, and the junction contains 4 bases that no gene match accounts for. From its cysteine to its phenylalanine, the CDR3 spans 16 amino acids. The DNA shown is the 48-base CDR3, in frame from base 1. Based on the germline V gene, the CDR1 and CDR2 sequences are SGDLS and YYNGEE. TCRbeta CDR3 regions were amplified from genomic DNA using the immunoSEQ Assay, a bias-controlled multiplex PCR. Per the authors' processing: The number of nucleated cells in each sample was estimated from the amplification of reference gene primers within the assay. To quantify the absolute abundance of each unique TCRbeta CDR3 rearrangement, sequence reads were collapsed and filtered. For each sample, productive Simpson clonality was calculated by taking the square root of Simpson's diversity index across productive rearrangements. TCRdb provides this immuneACCESS table in a form limited to in-frame rearrangements. Some clones are lacking; in checked studies, under half of them reflect an unresolved V gene, and why the rest are absent is not known. V and J calls and clone size are as listed in that table; D and trimming were resolved from the DNA. The sample contains roughly 50,000 clones, approximately 81% of them found a single time. The ten most abundant clones make up around 2.7% of the sample.

The collaborating institutions used their own protocols to collect whole blood in K2EDTA tubes. For TCRbeta analysis, collaborators shipped samples in one of three forms: frozen whole blood, isolated PBMCs, or DNA extracted from either of those sample types. The paper's findings and limits, for the study overall: How much clinical and demographic metadata was included differed by source and by participant, and the metadata was provided uncurated.

Notes on this clone: Its antigen is unknown. No much larger clonotype is one base removed from it; base qualities were not supplied.

The specimen sequenced was peripheral blood. The chain joins TRBV9 to TRBJ2-1; the junction holds 14 bases that match TRBD2. The clonotype was recovered from a man aged 50 or older with acute or convalescent COVID-19. For the CDR3, the sequence is CASSVVGTSGRDEQFF. The DNA is TGTGCCAGCAGCGTAGTCGGGACTAGCGGGAGAGATGAGCAGTTCTTC.